This TCR beta chain was captured by sequencing in a study of blood T cells in healthy people across ages. Study-wide results and caveats: The unknown donor CMV status may have confounded expanded clonotype changes. With naive T cell percentage, TCR beta diversity showed a strong correlation.

Each donor's blood draw was roughly 10 milliliters of peripheral blood. The amount of total RNA extracted per sample was at least 5 micrograms. About this clonotype itself: Its antigen is unidentified.

Then a second PCR, running roughly 7 to 11 cycles, was carried out with a sample-barcoded 5' primer and a J-beta primer mix. Via MiXCR, TCRdb re-called the 5' RACE reads, giving one row per CDR3 protein. Here the sample spans about 290,000 distinct CDR3 sequences, around 29% being singletons. This clonotype originated in an older woman in good health. The specimen was blood.

In DNA, the CDR3 is TGTGCCAGCAGTTTATCAGAGGAACGTTATCCCTACTCCTGGCTCTATGGCTACACCTTC. It specifies CASSLSEERYPYSWLYGYTF. The rearrangement joins TRBV27 to TRBJ1-2; unclear D gene. Germline V gives CDR1 MNHEY, CDR2 SMNVEV (reference sequence). This CDR3 is 20 amino acids long. Trimming shortened V by 0 bases and J by 4 bases, and 27 bases separated the two germline ends.